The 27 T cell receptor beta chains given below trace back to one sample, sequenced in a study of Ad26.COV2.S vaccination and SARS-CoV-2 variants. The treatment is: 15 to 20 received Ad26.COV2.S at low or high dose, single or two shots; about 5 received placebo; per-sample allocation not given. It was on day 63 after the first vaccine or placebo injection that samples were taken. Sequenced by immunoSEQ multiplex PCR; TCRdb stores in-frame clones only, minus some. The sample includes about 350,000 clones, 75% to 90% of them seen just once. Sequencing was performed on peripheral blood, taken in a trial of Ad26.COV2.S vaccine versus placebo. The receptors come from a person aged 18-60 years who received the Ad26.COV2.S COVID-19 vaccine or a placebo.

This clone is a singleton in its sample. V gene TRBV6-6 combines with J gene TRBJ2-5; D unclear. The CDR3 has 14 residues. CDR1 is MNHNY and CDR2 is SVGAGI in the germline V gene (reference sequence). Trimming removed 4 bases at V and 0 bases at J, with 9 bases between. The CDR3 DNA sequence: TGTGCCAGCAGTTTACACCGGGACCAAGAGACCCAGTACTTC. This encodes CASSLHRDQETQYF.

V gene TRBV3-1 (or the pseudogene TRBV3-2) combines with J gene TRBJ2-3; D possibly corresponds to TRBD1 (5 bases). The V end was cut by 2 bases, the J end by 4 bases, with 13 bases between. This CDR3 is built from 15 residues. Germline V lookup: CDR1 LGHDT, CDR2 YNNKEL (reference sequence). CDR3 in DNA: TGTGCCAGCAGCCAACAGGGTGTAGGCGCAGATACGCAGTATTTT. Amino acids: CASSQQGVGADTQYF.

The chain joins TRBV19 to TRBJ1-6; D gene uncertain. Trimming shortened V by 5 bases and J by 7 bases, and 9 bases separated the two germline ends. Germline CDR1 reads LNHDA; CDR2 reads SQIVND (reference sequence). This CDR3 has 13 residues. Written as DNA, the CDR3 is TGTGCCAGTAGTTCCCGGGTGAATTCACCCCTCCACTTT. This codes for CASSSRVNSPLHF.

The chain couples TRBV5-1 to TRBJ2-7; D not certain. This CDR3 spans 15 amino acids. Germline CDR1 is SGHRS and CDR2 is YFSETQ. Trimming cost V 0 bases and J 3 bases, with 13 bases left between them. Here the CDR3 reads CASSLVAGPLYEQYF. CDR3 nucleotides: TGCGCCAGCAGCTTGGTAGCCGGGCCCCTCTACGAGCAGTACTTC.

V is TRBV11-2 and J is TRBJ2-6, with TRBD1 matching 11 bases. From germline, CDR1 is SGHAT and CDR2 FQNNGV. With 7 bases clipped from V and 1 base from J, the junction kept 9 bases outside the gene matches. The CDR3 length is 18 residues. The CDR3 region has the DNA TGTGCCAGCACCCCGGCCGGGACAGGGGGATCTGGGGCCAACGTCCTGACTTTC. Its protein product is CASTPAGTGGSGANVLTF.

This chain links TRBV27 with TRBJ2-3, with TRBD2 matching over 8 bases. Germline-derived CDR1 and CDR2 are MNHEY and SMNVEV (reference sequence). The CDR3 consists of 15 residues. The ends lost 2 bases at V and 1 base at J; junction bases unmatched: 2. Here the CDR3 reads CASSLSGGGTDTQYF. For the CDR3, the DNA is TGTGCCAGCAGTTTAAGCGGGGGAGGCACAGATACGCAGTATTTT.

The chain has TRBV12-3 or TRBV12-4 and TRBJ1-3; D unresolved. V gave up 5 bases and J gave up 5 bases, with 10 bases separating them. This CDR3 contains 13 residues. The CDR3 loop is CASSLGARNTIYF. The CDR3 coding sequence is TGTGCCAGCAGTCTAGGAGCGCGAAACACCATATATTTT.

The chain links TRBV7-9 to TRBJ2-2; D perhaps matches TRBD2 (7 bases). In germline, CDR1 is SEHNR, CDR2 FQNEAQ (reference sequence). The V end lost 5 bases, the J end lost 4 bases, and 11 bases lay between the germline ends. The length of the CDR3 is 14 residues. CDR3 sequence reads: CASSLGGVTGELFF. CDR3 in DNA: TGTGCCAGCAGCCTAGGGGGGGTCACCGGGGAGCTGTTTTTT.

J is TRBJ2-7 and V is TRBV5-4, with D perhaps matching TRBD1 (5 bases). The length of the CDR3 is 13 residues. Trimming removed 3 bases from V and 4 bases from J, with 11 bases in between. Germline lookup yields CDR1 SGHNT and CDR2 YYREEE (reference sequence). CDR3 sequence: CASSSQGFYEQYF. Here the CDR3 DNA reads TGTGCCAGCAGCTCGCAGGGTTTTTACGAGCAGTACTTC.

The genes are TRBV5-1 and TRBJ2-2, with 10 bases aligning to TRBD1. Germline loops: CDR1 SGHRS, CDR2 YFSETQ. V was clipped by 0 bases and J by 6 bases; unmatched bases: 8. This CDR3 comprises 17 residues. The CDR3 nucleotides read TGCGCCAGCAGCTTGGCACCGTCGGGACAGGGGCCCGGGGAGCTGTTTTTT. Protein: CASSLAPSGQGPGELFF.

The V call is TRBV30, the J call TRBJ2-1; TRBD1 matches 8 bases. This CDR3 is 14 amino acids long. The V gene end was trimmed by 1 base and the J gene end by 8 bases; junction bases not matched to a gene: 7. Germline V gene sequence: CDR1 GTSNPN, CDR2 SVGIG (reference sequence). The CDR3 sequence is CAWSGGQGEDEQFF. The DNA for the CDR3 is TGTGCCTGGAGTGGAGGACAGGGCGAGGATGAGCAGTTCTTC.

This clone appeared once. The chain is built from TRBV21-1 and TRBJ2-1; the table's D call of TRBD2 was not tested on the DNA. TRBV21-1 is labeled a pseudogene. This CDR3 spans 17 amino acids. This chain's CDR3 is CASSDPGESSSYNEQFF. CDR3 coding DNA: TGTGCCAGCAGCGATCCCGGGGAGTCTTCCTCCTACAATGAGCAGTTCTTC.

The CDR3 is CASSYEGGGGYTF. The DNA for the CDR3 is TGTGCCAGCAGTTATGAGGGAGGAGGCGGCTACACCTTC. This sequence joins TRBV6-2 or TRBV6-3 and TRBJ1-2; D is ambiguous. V lost 3 bases and J 8 bases, leaving 13 bases between the germline ends. This CDR3 spans 13 amino acids. Germline CDR1 MNHEY, CDR2 SVGEGT.

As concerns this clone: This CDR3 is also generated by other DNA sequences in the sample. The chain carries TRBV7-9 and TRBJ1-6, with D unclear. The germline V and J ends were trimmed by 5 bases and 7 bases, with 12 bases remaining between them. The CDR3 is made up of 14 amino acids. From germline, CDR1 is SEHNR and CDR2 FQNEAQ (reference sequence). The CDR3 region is CASSLASGNSPLHF. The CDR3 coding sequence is TGTGCCAGCAGCCTCGCCTCGGGGAATTCACCCCTCCACTTT.

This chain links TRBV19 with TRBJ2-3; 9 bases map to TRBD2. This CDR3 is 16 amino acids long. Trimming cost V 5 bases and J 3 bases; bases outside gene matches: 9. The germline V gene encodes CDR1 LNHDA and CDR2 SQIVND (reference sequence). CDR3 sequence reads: CASSAPGLALTDTQYF. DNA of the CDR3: TGTGCCAGTAGTGCCCCGGGACTAGCCCTGACAGATACGCAGTATTTT.

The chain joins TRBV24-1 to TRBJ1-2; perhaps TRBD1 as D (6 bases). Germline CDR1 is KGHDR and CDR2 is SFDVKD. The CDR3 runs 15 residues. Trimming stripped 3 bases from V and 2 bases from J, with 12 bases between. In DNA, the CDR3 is TGTGCCACCAGTGATCCCGAAGGGGGGAACTATGGCTACACCTTC. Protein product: CATSDPEGGNYGYTF.

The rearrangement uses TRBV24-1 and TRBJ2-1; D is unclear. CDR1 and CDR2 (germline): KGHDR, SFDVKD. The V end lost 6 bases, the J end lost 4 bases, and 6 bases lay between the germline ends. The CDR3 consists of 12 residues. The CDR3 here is CATSKQYNEQFF. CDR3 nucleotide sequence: TGTGCCACCAGTAAACAGTACAATGAGCAGTTCTTC.

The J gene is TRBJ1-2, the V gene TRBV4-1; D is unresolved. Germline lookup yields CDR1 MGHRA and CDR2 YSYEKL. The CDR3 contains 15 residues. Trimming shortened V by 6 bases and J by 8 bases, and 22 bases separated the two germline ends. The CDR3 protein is CASSPRGTQRGGYTF. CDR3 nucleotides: TGCGCCAGCAGTCCCAGAGGCACACAAAGAGGGGGCTACACCTTC.

CDR3 amino acids: CASSSDRGAVSNIQYF. For the CDR3, the DNA is TGTGCCAGCAGCTCGGACAGGGGAGCGGTTTCTAACATTCAGTACTTC. The chain links TRBV5-6 to TRBJ2-4, with 9 bases fitting TRBD1. The CDR3 loop spans 16 amino acids. The V segment lost 3 bases and the J segment 7 bases; nucleotides outside the gene matches: 11. The germline V gene has CDR1 SGHDT and CDR2 YYEEEE.

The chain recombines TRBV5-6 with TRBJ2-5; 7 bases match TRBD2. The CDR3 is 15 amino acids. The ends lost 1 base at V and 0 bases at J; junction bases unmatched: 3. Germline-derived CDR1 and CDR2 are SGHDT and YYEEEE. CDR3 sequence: CASSLSSGYQETQYF. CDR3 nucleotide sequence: TGTGCCAGCAGCTTGAGTAGCGGGTACCAAGAGACCCAGTACTTC.

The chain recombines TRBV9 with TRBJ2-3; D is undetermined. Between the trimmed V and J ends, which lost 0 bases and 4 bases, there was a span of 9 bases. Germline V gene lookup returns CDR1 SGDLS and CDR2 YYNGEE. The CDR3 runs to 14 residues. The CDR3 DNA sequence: TGTGCCAGCAGCGTAGCCGCTACACCAGATACGCAGTATTTT. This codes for CASSVAATPDTQYF.

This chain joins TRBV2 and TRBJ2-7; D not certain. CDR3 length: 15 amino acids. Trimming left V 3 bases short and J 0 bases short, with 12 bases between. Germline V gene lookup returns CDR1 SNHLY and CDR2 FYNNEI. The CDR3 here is CASSELATISYEQYF. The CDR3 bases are TGTGCCAGCAGTGAGTTGGCAACGATCTCCTACGAGCAGTACTTC.

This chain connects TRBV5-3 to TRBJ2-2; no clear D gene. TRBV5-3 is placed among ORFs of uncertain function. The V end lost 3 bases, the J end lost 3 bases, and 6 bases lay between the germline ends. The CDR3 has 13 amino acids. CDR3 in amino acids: CARSWVYTGELFF. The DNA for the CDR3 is TGTGCCAGAAGCTGGGTCTACACCGGGGAGCTGTTTTTT.

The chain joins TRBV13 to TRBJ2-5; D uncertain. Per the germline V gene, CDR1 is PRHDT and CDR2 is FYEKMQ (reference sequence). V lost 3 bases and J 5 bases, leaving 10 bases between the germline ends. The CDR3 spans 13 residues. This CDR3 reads CASSFREQETQYF. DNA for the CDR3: TGTGCCAGCAGCTTTAGAGAGCAGGAGACCCAGTACTTC.

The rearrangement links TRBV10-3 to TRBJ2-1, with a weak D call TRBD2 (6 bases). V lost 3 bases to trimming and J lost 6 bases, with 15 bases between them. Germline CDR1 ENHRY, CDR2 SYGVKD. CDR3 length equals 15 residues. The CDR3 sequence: CAISDSTRGSNEQFF. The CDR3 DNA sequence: TGTGCCATCAGTGATTCGACTAGAGGGTCCAATGAGCAGTTCTTC.

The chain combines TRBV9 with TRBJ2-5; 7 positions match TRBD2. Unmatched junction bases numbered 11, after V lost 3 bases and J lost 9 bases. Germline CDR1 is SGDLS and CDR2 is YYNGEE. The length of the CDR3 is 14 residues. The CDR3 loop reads CASSGTLAAVAQYF. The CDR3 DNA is TGTGCCAGCAGCGGAACGCTAGCGGCTGTGGCCCAGTACTTC.

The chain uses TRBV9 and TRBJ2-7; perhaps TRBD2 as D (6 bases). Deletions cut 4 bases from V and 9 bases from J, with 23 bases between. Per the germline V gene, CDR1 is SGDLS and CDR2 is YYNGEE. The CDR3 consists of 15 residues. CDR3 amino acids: CASSPGSGSVLGQYF. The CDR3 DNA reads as TGTGCCAGCAGCCCAGGATCCGGGAGCGTCTTGGGGCAGTACTTC.